This T cell receptor (beta chain) was sequenced for a study of shared clonotypes between healthy human individuals (dated by TCRdb to the early 2020s). Context from the whole study: A couple of women and three men aged 18 to 49 years were included in the cohort. Per donor, three plates each were used for CD4 naive and CD4 memory, two for CD8 naive, and one for CD8 memory. Blood TCR repertoires of a handful of healthy adults were deeply sequenced to estimate repertoire size and the extent of clonotype sharing between individuals. Per donor, leukapheresis produced somewhere between about 0.9 and 9 billion PBMCs. To increase sequencing depth and limit assay-specific biases, TCR repertoire library preparation and sequencing were carried out by different laboratories using diverse techniques. Overall study outcomes, separate from this receptor: Sharing across a few donors was observed for around 5% of naive CD4, 3.5% of naive CD8, about 2.3% of memory CD4, and about 0.39% of memory CD8 clonotypes. The small number of donors limited the genetic and exposure-history diversity represented. Even with the large sequencing depth, rarefaction of the sorted-subset datasets indicated that sequencing was incomplete. Pairwise subsampling indicated that sequencing depth was expected to affect the degree of clonotype sharing among donors. Compared with non-shared clonotypes, clonotypes shared by all four sorted-subset donors had higher generation probabilities. Sampling was restricted to blood, and TCR repertoires in tissue are likely to differ from TCR repertoires in blood. Naive subsets generally had larger estimated clonotype richness than memory subsets did.

TCR CDR3 regions were amplified from genomic DNA by multiplex PCR using the deep immunoSEQ assay. Extracted genomic DNA from each cell subset was distributed evenly across all wells of several immunoSEQ 96-well plates, and each plate was treated as a replicate. For sorted subsets, roughly 200 ng of genomic DNA, equivalent to 25,000 to 35,000 T cell genomes, went into each replicate PCR. Purified libraries were quantified with a Qubit 3.0 fluorometer, sized on a Bioanalyzer 2100, and re-quantified with the KAPA Library Quantification kit. Each immunoSEQ 96-well plate was sequenced on its own single-read 150-cycle Illumina NextSeq 550 flow cell. The original pipeline was this. The immunoSEQ output contained only junctional sequences without quality scores, so filtering could not match that applied to full-length reads. Sequences were annotated with PyIR, a Python wrapper for IgBLAST v1.9, using IMGT germline references to assign V/J genes and CDR3. Any read was removed if the V/J assignment was weak (E-value above 1e-6), the CDR3 was missing, or the read contained stop codons, out-of-frame junctions, or ambiguous translated residues. V3J clonotypes were defined as sequences sharing an identical inferred V gene, J gene, and CDR3 amino acid sequence. Percentage overlap between repertoires was computed as shared unique clonotypes divided by the size of the smaller repertoire. RTK rarefaction, the Chao1 estimator, and Recon v2.1 estimates of unobserved clonotypes were used to assess repertoire richness. OLGA was used to compute generation probabilities for all TCRbeta clonotypes that the gDNA method yielded from a few donors. TCRdb took this table from immuneACCESS and kept in-frame rearrangements with V and J called. Such tables lack part of the clones; where checked against another copy, unresolved V genes explain under half of the gap, and the rest is unexplained. V and J calls and clone size are those listed in that table; D and trimming were worked out from the DNA. In all, the sample holds approximately 2.1 million clones, and 85% to 95% of those were seen once. About 0.39% of the sample is taken by the ten largest.

For this chain, trimming is 2 bases at the V end and 0 bases at the J end, and the number of junction bases without a gene match is 5. From the germline V gene (reference sequence), CDR1 is SGHKS and CDR2 is YYEKEE. The CDR3 covers 16 residues, taking in both the cysteine and the phenylalanine. The retained sequence is limited to the CDR3, 48 bases, with the frame set at the first base. In the case of this clone: Its antigen has not been determined. No base quality values were provided; no much bigger clone lies one nucleotide off.

Healthy HIV-negative adults with no recently reported acute infections or vaccinations were included as donors. Every donor was a Caucasian adult living in Nashville, Tennessee, USA. CD4+ T cells were enriched through magnetic negative selection, after which naive cells were positively selected on CD45RA and the remaining negative fraction served as the memory subset. Blood was collected by leukapheresis, and PBMCs were isolated by Ficoll-Histopaque density gradient centrifugation and then cryopreserved in liquid nitrogen vapor phase. Analytical flow cytometry was used to check the purity and quantity of every magnetically sorted T cell population. From each sorted fraction, genomic DNA was isolated and quantified by UV absorbance on a Nanodrop 2000c.

Sequenced sample: naive CD4+ T cells from PBMCs. Read against the paper, the sample's cell subset or site label means: CD45RA+ positively selected. The receptor was derived from a man aged 18-30 years in good health. Some clones in this sample may be carry-over from other donors' samples. The chain is made from TRBV5-5 and TRBJ2-7; 10 middle bases align to TRBD2. CDR3 region: CASSLLAGGGSYEQYF. The base sequence is TGTGCCAGCAGCTTATTAGCGGGGGGCGGCTCCTACGAGCAGTACTTC.